This passage covers 16 T cell receptor beta chains from one sample sequenced in a study of T cells in Graves' hyperthyroidism and ophthalmopathy. RNA transcripts provided the source from which TCR beta CDR3 regions were amplified. A first-round RT-PCR of the TCR CDR3 used the HTBI primer set. Each CDR3 protein gets one entry after TCRdb re-called the multiplex PCR reads with MiXCR. Of nearly 250,000 distinct CDR3 sequences listed, roughly 17% are singletons. Sequenced material: blood. The source is a woman younger than 30 with Graves' ophthalmopathy.

In this sample, this clonotype turned up many times. V and J are TRBV27 and TRBJ2-1, with TRBD2 matching over 9 bases. This CDR3 contains 16 residues. The V gene's germline CDR1 is MNHEY and CDR2 SMNVEV (reference sequence). J gave up 8 bases and V 0 bases, and 8 bases lay outside the gene matches. The CDR3 protein is CASSLSSGSGVDEQFF. The CDR3 DNA follows: TGTGCCAGCAGTTTATCTAGCGGGAGCGGGGTTGATGAGCAGTTCTTC.

This clonotype appeared many times. J is TRBJ2-1 and V is TRBV15; D remains ambiguous. This CDR3 has 13 amino acids. V was trimmed by 5 bases and J by 2 bases, leaving 7 bases between them. The germline gives CDR1 LNHNV, CDR2 YYDKDF (reference sequence). CDR3 protein: CATSLTTYNEQFF. The CDR3, as DNA: TGTGCCACCAGCCTGACGACCTACAATGAGCAGTTCTTC.

This clonotype came up many times. The rearrangement uses TRBV6-2 or TRBV6-3 and TRBJ2-5; D not certain. The V gene lost 6 bases and the J gene lost 1 base, with 12 bases spanning the gap. CDR3 size: 14 residues. CDR1 and CDR2 (germline): MNHEY, SVGEGT. CDR3 bases: TGTGCCAGCAGGCAACAGTTGACCCAAGAGACCCAGTACTTC. Residues: CASRQQLTQETQYF.

In its sample, this clonotype was seen a few times. The chain uses TRBV4-1 and TRBJ1-2; 7 positions match TRBD1. V trimming: 2 bases; J trimming: 4 bases; junction bases outside the gene matches: 10. CDR3 length: 16 amino acids. Germline CDR1 reads MGHRA; CDR2 reads YSYEKL. The CDR3 loop reads CASSQKTGAPVYGYTF. The CDR3 region has the DNA TGCGCCAGCAGCCAAAAAACAGGGGCACCCGTCTATGGCTACACCTTC.

This clonotype was seen ten or more times. The chain joins TRBV4-1 to TRBJ1-5; unclear D gene. Trimming removed 0 bases from V and 7 bases from J, with 10 bases in between. In germline, CDR1 is MGHRA, CDR2 YSYEKL. The CDR3 has 14 residues. The CDR3 spells CASSQERSRQPQHF. The CDR3 coding sequence is TGCGCCAGCAGCCAAGAACGCAGCAGACAGCCCCAGCATTTT.

This clonotype has a count of ten or more. The chain carries TRBV28 and TRBJ1-6; a weak D match, TRBD1 (5 bases). CDR1 is MDHEN and CDR2 is SYDVKM in the germline V gene. The CDR3 is 16 amino acids. V dropped 11 bases and J dropped 7 bases, with 24 bases sitting between them. CDR3 DNA: TGTGCCTCCCTAGGTGAGTTCCGGGGCAGGAATTCACCCCTCCACTTT. It encodes CASLGEFRGRNSPLHF.

This clonotype was detected many times. V and J are TRBV7-4 and TRBJ1-3; a weak D match, TRBD1 (6 bases). The CDR3 loop spans 18 amino acids. V lost 6 bases and J lost 0, with 21 bases in between. Germline V gene data show CDR1 as SGHVT and CDR2 as SQSDAQ. The CDR3 sequence is CASRPRGARTISGNTIYF. In DNA, the CDR3 is TGTGCCAGCAGGCCCAGGGGCGCAAGGACCATCTCTGGAAACACCATATATTTT.

This clonotype has ten or more counts. This rearrangement joins TRBV28 to TRBJ1-2; tentative D call: TRBD1 (5 bases). Trimming cost V 4 bases and J 2 bases, with 8 bases left between them. The length of the CDR3 is 13 residues. The germline gives CDR1 MDHEN, CDR2 SYDVKM. DNA of the CDR3: TGTGCCAGCAGTTCAGGGTTGAACTATGGCTACACCTTC. It codes for CASSSGLNYGYTF.

This clonotype showed up many times. The chain uses TRBV20-1 and TRBJ1-1, with D perhaps matching TRBD1 (6 bases). V lost 0 bases, J lost 4 bases, and 12 bases lay in between. The germline V gene has CDR1 DFQATT and CDR2 SNEGSKA (reference sequence). CDR3 length equals 14 residues. The CDR3 is CSARDYEGGTEAFF. In DNA form, the CDR3 reads TGCAGTGCTAGAGATTACGAGGGGGGCACTGAAGCTTTCTTT.

This clonotype has a count of ten or more. The V and J genes are TRBV3-1 and TRBJ2-5; 9 bases line up with TRBD2. Germline V CDR1 and CDR2: LGHDT, YNNKEL (reference sequence). V was clipped by 9 bases and J by 5 bases; unmatched bases: 13. This CDR3 has 15 residues. The CDR3 coding sequence is TGTGCCAGTTCTGTATTTAGCGGGGGCTGGGAGACCCAGTACTTC. As protein: CASSVFSGGWETQYF.

The CDR3 DNA reads as TGTGCCAGCAGTCCGACCGGGACGGGCGTGGGTCAGCCCCAGCATTTT. This encodes CASSPTGTGVGQPQHF. V usage is TRBV6-2 or TRBV6-3 and J usage is TRBJ1-5; D is perhaps TRBD1 (5 bases). CDR1 is MNHEY, CDR2 SVGEGT, per germline. The length of the CDR3 is 16 residues. The V end was cut by 5 bases, the J end by 6 bases, with 20 bases between.

This chain joins TRBV5-1 and TRBJ2-7, with 10 bases matching TRBD2. The trim removed 6 bases at V and 2 bases at J, leaving 14 bases unmatched. Per the germline V gene, CDR1 is SGHRS and CDR2 is YFSETQ. This CDR3 contains 17 residues. Written as DNA, the CDR3 is TGCGCCAGCACCAACCGTTGGACTAGCGGAATAACCTACGAGCAGTACTTC. As protein: CASTNRWTSGITYEQYF.

This clonotype was observed at least ten times. V usage is TRBV28 and J usage is TRBJ1-2; a possible D gene is TRBD1 (5 bases). This CDR3 has 14 residues. In germline, CDR1 is MDHEN, CDR2 SYDVKM. Trimming cost V 2 bases and J 6 bases, with 13 bases left between them. The CDR3 loop is CASSLTGTYNGYTF. CDR3 nucleotide sequence: TGTGCCAGCAGTTTAACCGGGACTTACAATGGCTACACCTTC.

This clonotype was seen ten or more times. The V and J genes are TRBV19 and TRBJ1-5; a possible D gene is TRBD1 (5 bases). Germline CDR1 is LNHDA and CDR2 is SQIVND (reference sequence). Trimming removed 5 bases at V and 1 base at J, with 15 bases between. This CDR3 contains 16 residues. The CDR3 loop reads CASSSPRGGSNQPQHF. The DNA for the CDR3 is TGTGCCAGTAGTTCCCCTCGGGGCGGGAGCAATCAGCCCCAGCATTTT.

The table lists this clonotype with a few counts. The chain links TRBV5-6 to TRBJ2-5; 10 bases agree with TRBD1. Germline V CDR1 and CDR2: SGHDT, YYEEEE. The J segment lost 4 bases and the V segment lost 3 bases, leaving 6 bases of the junction unmatched. This CDR3 spans 15 amino acids. The CDR3 sequence is CASSSGTGVSETQYF. CDR3 in DNA: TGTGCCAGCAGCTCCGGGACAGGGGTTTCAGAGACCCAGTACTTC. Full variable domain (rest looked up from reference TRBV5-6 and TRBJ2-5): DAGVTQSPTHLIKTRGQQVTLRCSPKSGHDTVSWYQQALGQGPQFIFQYYEEEERQRGNFPDRFSGHQFPNYSSELNVNALLLGDSALYLCASSSGTGVSETQYFGPGTRLLVL.

This clonotype was observed a handful of times. The chain joins TRBV19 to TRBJ1-5; D is undetermined. The CDR3 totals 14 residues. Between the trimmed V and J ends, which lost 1 base and 2 bases, there was a span of 6 bases. The germline CDR1 and CDR2 sequences are LNHDA and SQIVND (reference sequence). In DNA form, the CDR3 reads TGTGCCAGTAGTATAGCACCCCGCAATCAGCCCCAGCATTTT. It codes for CASSIAPRNQPQHF.